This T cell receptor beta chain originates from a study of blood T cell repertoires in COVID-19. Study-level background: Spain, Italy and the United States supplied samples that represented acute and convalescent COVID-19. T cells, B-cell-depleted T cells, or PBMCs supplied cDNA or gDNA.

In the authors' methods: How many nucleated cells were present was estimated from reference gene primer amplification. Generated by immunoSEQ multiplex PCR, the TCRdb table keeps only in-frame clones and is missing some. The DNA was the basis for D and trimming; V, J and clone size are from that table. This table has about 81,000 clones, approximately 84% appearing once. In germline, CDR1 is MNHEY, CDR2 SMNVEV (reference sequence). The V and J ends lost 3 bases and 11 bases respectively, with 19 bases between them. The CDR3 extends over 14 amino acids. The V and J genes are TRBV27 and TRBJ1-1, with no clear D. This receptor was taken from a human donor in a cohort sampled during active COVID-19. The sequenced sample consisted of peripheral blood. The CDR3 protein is CASSFGGGRLQAFF. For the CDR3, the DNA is TGTGCCAGCAGTTTCGGTGGTGGGAGGCTTCAGGCTTTCTTT.